This T cell receptor beta chain was identified in a study of control samples from healthy donors and cancer patients. Sequencing used immunoSEQ multiplex PCR; TCRdb keeps in-frame clones, though not all of them. In the table there are 130,000 or so clones, about 90% of which are singletons. Germline CDR1 reads MNHEY; CDR2 reads SVGAGI. Trimming pared 8 bases from V and 4 bases from J, leaving 11 bases between. CDR3 size: 13 residues. Material for sequencing was blood. The V call is TRBV6-5, the J call TRBJ2-2, with D unclear. This TCR came from a man aged 18 to 30 in good health. The DNA for the CDR3 is TGTGCCAGCTCGTTGGGGATCACCGGGGAGCTGTTTTTT. Translation gives CASSLGITGELFF.